This TCR beta chain was recorded in a study of a mutant IDH1 vaccine in newly diagnosed glioma (dated by TCRdb to the early 2020s). About the full investigation: Patients were given eight vaccinations, in weeks 1, 3, 5, 7, 11, 15, 19 and 23, which matched visits V03 through V10. For exploratory analyses, longitudinal TCRB deep sequencing was carried out in approximately 25 treated patients wherever samples were available. Prior to enrollment, standard therapy consisting of radiotherapy alone, temozolomide alone, or radiochemotherapy with temozolomide had been administered to patients, with the combination being received by most patients. Vaccination began 4-6 weeks after radiotherapy alone, or alongside temozolomide cycles in the chemotherapy-containing groups. Peripheral blood samples were drawn at six visits, namely V03 (baseline), V05, V07, V10, V12 and V13. Of the 25 to 40 treated patients, about 62% were male and around 40% were female, and the mean age was 40.4 years. Results the study describes overall, beyond this receptor: Vaccine-induced immune responses across multiple MHC alleles were detected in 93.3% of patients. The authors noted that analyses of patient blood samples could not be reproduced because of sample limitations. Pseudoprogression appeared unrelated to alterations in the top peripheral T cell clonotypes detected by TCRB sequencing. PBMC samples for TCRB deep sequencing were selected based on availability.

Taken from the germline V gene, the CDR1 and CDR2 loops are ENHRY and SYGVKD. The junction carries 18 bases between V and J, which are trimmed by 2 bases and 8 bases respectively. The CDR3 sequence holds 16 residues, the cysteine and phenylalanine included. Just the 48-base CDR3 DNA is kept, in frame starting at base 1. The protocol used for the library was the immunoSEQ multiplex PCR assay. The hsTCRB Kit was used according to the manufacturer's protocol to amplify rearranged TCR beta chain sequences. Sequencing of TCRB libraries was carried out on an Illumina MiSeq. The original methods were these. The proprietary platform of the kit vendor was used for demultiplexing, trimming and gene mapping. The source is immuneACCESS, and TCRdb retained only in-frame sequences with V and J called. Part of the clones is not carried over; for the studies checked, unresolved V genes explain less than half of this, and the remainder is unexplained. From that table come the V and J calls and clone size; the DNA was used to work out D and trimming. For this sample there are fewer than 45,000 clones; under 80% appear just once. The top ten hold 5.3% of the sample.

Of note for this clone: Its recognized antigen is unknown. Per-base qualities were not stored, and no clone one base away is much larger.

The time point label, as the study defines it: week 23, last vaccination. Every vaccine dose consisted of 300 ug of a 20-mer mutant IDH1 peptide in Montanide, administered subcutaneously together with topical imiquimod. Donors had newly diagnosed WHO grade 3 or 4 IDH1-mutant astrocytomas with loss of nuclear ATRX. The samples were drawn from NOA16, a multicentre, single-arm, open-label phase I trial in Germany that tested a mutant IDH1 peptide vaccine in humans for the first time. Genomic DNA for TCRB sequencing was extracted from EDTA blood using the DNeasy Blood and Tissue Kit. The sample here was PBMCs, taken from a glioma patient whose treatment included an IDH1 peptide vaccine. The sequence derives from a man aged 50 to 59 with glioma. The chain is assembled from TRBV10-3 and TRBJ1-4, with a weak D call of TRBD1 (5 bases match). The CDR3 protein is CAISERRGGKEEKLFF. The DNA reads TGTGCCATCAGTGAGAGGAGGGGTGGTAAGGAGGAAAAACTGTTTTTT.